The rows below give T cell receptor beta chains drawn from one sample of a study of control samples from healthy donors and cancer patients. Sequencing was performed with immunoSEQ multiplex PCR; in TCRdb, only in-frame clones are kept and a portion is missing. The sample includes around 230,000 clones, roughly 94% of them seen just once. The sample consisted of blood. The receptor source for this set is a man aged 45 to 65 in good health. CDR3s include the opening cysteine and the closing phenylalanine or tryptophan. The D gene is left open where the match is weak. Clone size is stated in some rows and not others, as once, few, many or a class when expanded.

abundance,d_gene,v_gene,j_gene,CDR3nt,CDR3aa
NA,NA,TRBV5-1,TRBJ2-2,TGCGCCAGCAGCTTGGCCCGGTACGTGGGCTTAGTCACCGGGGAGCTGTTTTTT,CASSLARYVGLVTGELFF
NA,TRBD2,TRBV6-5,TRBJ2-3,TGTGCCAGCAGGGCTAGCGGGGTAGATACGCAGTATTTT,CASRASGVDTQYF
NA,NA,TRBV19,TRBJ1-5,TGTGCCAGTAGTATTCTGGGTGAATTGGATCAGCCCCAGCATTTT,CASSILGELDQPQHF
NA,NA,TRBV19,TRBJ1-1,TGTGCCAGCCGGCCCAGGGGCAGGGGAATTATTGAAGCTTTCTTT,CASRPRGRGIIEAFF
NA,TRBD1,TRBV5-5,TRBJ2-2,TGTGCCAGCAGCTGGGCCGGGACAGGGCAATCCGGGGAGCTGTTTTTT,CASSWAGTGQSGELFF
NA,TRBD1,TRBV7-2,TRBJ2-1,TGTGCCAGCAGCTTAGTATCCACAGGGGGTTACAATGAGCAGTTCTTC,CASSLVSTGGYNEQFF
NA,NA,TRBV6-5,TRBJ1-5,TGTGCCAGCAGTCTCGACAGTAGCAATCAGCCCCAGCATTTT,CASSLDSSNQPQHF
NA,NA,TRBV6-2/TRBV6-3,TRBJ2-7,TGTGCCAGCGGCCTTTGGGAGGTAAGGGAGCAGTACTTC,CASGLWEVREQYF
NA,NA,TRBV6-5,TRBJ1-1,TGTGCCAGCACCCTTCGGACAGTAAACACTGAAGCTTTCTTT,CASTLRTVNTEAFF
NA,NA,TRBV7-2,TRBJ2-1,TGTGCCAGCAGCTTAAGGGTCTCGACGGGCAATGAGCAGTTCTTC,CASSLRVSTGNEQFF
NA,TRBD2,TRBV24-1,TRBJ2-1,TGTGCCACCAGTGATTTCGGGGGGGGTCGATCTGAGCAGTTCTTC,CATSDFGGGRSEQFF
NA,NA,TRBV4-1,TRBJ2-4,TGCGCCAGCAGGGGCAGGGAAAACATTCAGTACTTC,CASRGRENIQYF
NA,NA,TRBV5-6,TRBJ1-3,TGTGCCAGCAGCTTGGATCTAGGCCTACTGGGGGGAAACACCATATATTTT,CASSLDLGLLGGNTIYF
once,NA,TRBV2,TRBJ2-2,TGTGCCAGCAGCCCCTTTAGTGGCACCGGGGAGCTGTTTTTT,CASSPFSGTGELFF